This T cell receptor beta chain appears in the sequencing data of a study of cytomegalovirus exposure and HLA in healthy donors. The study's findings and limits: Based on reports, TCR beta sequences accurately predicted HLA-A and HLA-B alleles for most subjects.

Notes on this clone: The antigen is unknown.

The PCR ran on 60 Vbeta and 13 Jbeta primers. Assay used: immunoSEQ multiplex PCR; TCRdb lists only in-frame clones, some missing. Counted here are approximately 150,000 clones, around 75% occurring once; the ten biggest clones make up about 4.5%. V was pared by 4 bases and J by 6 bases, with 6 bases of the junction left unmatched. The CDR3 totals 14 residues. Germline V lookup: CDR1 MDHEN, CDR2 SYDVKM. The receptor comes from a man in his sixties in good health and CMV-seronegative. The rearrangement joins TRBV28 to TRBJ1-2, with TRBD1 matching 9 bases. Input material: PBMCs. CDR3: CASSSWGQGDGYTF. The DNA of the CDR3 is TGTGCCAGCAGTTCCTGGGGACAGGGAGATGGCTACACCTTC.